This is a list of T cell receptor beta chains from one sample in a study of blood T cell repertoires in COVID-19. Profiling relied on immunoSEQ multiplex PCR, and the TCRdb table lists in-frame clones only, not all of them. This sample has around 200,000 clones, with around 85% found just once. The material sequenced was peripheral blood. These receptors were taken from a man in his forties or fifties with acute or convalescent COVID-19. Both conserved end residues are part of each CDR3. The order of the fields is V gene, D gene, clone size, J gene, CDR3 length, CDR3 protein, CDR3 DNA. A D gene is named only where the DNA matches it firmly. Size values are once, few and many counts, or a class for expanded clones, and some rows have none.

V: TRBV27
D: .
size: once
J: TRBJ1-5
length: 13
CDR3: CASSYGTNQPQHF
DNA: TGTGCCAGCAGTTACGGGACTAATCAGCCCCAGCATTTT

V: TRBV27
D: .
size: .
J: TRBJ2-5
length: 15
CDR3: CASSWTGGAAETQYF
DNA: TGTGCCAGCAGTTGGACCGGCGGGGCGGCAGAGACCCAGTACTTC

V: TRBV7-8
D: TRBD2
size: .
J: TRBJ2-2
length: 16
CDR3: CASSLLAGAVTGELFF
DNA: TGTGCCAGCAGCTTACTAGCGGGAGCGGTTACCGGGGAGCTGTTTTTT

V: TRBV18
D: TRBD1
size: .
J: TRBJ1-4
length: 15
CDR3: CASSPSAGGNEKLFF
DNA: TGTGCCAGCTCACCATCAGCAGGGGGCAATGAAAAACTGTTTTTT

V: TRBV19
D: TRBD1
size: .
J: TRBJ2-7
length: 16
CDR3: CASSGVPTGAKYEQYF
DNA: TGTGCCAGTAGTGGGGTACCGACAGGGGCGAAATACGAGCAGTACTTC

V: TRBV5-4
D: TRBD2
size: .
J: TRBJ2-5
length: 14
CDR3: CASTRGGQRETQYF
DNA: TGTGCCAGCACACGGGGGGGCCAGAGAGAGACCCAGTACTTC

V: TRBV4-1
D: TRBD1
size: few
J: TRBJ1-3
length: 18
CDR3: CASSLDRAQYAPGNTIYF
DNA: TGCGCCAGCAGCCTAGACAGGGCCCAATACGCCCCTGGAAACACCATATATTTT

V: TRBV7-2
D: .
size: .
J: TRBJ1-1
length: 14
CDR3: CASSLPGGDPEAFF
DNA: TGTGCCAGCAGCCTACCGGGAGGGGACCCTGAAGCTTTCTTT

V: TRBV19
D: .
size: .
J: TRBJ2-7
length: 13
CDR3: CASNRGRAYEQYF
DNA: TGTGCCAGTAATCGGGGAAGGGCCTACGAGCAGTACTTC

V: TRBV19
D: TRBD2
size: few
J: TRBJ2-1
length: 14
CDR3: CASGLAGGAYEQFF
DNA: TGTGCCAGTGGTCTAGCGGGAGGGGCTTATGAGCAGTTCTTC

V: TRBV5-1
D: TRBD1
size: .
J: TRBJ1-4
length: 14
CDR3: CASSLGQGGEKLFF
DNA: TGCGCCAGCAGCTTAGGACAGGGGGGTGAAAAACTGTTTTTT

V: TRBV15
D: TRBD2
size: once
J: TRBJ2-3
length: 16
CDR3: CATSRGGGPSTDTQYF
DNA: TGTGCCACCAGCAGAGGCGGGGGGCCTAGCACAGATACGCAGTATTTT

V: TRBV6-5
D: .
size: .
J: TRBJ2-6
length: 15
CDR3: CASSPPGAGANVLTF
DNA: TGTGCCAGCAGTCCACCGGGGGCTGGGGCCAACGTCCTGACTTTC

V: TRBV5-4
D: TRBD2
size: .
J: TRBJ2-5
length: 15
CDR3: CASSYRLAGQETQYF
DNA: TGTGCCAGCAGCTACCGACTAGCGGGGCAAGAGACCCAGTACTTC

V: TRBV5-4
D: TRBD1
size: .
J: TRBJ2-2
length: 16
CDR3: CASSFLDRGRTGELFF
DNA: TGTGCCAGCAGCTTTCTCGACAGGGGGCGCACCGGGGAGCTGTTTTTT

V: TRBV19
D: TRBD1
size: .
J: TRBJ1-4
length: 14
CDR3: CASSTDRGNEKLFF
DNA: TGTGCCAGTAGTACGGACAGGGGAAATGAAAAACTGTTTTTT

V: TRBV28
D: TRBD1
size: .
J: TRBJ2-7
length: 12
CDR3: CATSDRVNEQYF
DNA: TGTGCCACCTCGGACAGGGTCAACGAGCAGTACTTC

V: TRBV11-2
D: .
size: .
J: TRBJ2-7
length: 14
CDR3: CASSPGHRSYEQYF
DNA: TGTGCCAGCAGCCCGGGACACCGCTCCTACGAGCAGTACTTC

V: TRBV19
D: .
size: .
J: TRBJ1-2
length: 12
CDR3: CASSTVDYGYTF
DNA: TGTGCCAGTAGCACAGTAGACTATGGCTACACCTTC

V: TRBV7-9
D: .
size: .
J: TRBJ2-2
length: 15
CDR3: CASSQSMTNTGELFF
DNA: TGTGCCAGCAGTCAAAGCATGACGAACACCGGGGAGCTGTTTTTT